These T cell receptor beta chains were read from a single sample in a study of T cell repertoires in cytomegalovirus infection. A single record per CDR3 protein comes from TCRdb applying MiXCR to the reads. The table lists under 150,000 distinct CDR3 sequences, under 30% of them singletons. The antigens these receptors bind are not known. The sample consisted of PBMCs, sequenced either directly or after in vitro stimulation (not recorded which). Receptors were obtained from a human donor in good health (CMV status not recorded). Some clones in this sample may be carry-over from other donors' samples. CDR3s include the opening cysteine and the closing phenylalanine or tryptophan. The D gene is left open where the match is weak. Clone sizes are given selectively: once, few, many, or a class where the clone is expanded.

>TRBV7-6|TRBJ2-1|NA|NA
CASSLEGYSYNEQFF
TGTGCCAGCAGCTTAGAAGGGTACAGCTACAATGAGCAGTTCTTC
>TRBV20-1|TRBJ2-7|NA|NA
CSATRDGSYEQYF
TGCAGTGCTACACGGGACGGTTCCTACGAGCAGTACTTC
>TRBV10-3|TRBJ1-2|few|TRBD1
CAISLGQGDGYTF
TGTGCCATCAGCCTAGGACAGGGGGATGGCTACACCTTC
>TRBV12-3/TRBV12-4|TRBJ2-7|NA|NA
CASSLRIGGNEQYF
TGTGCCAGCAGTTTACGAATCGGCGGGAACGAGCAGTACTTC
>TRBV19|TRBJ2-5|few|NA
CASRGQGSPQETQYF
TGTGCCAGTAGGGGGCAGGGGTCCCCACAAGAGACCCAGTACTTC
>TRBV6-2/TRBV6-3|TRBJ1-5|NA|NA
CASSYGSRGPGNQPQHF
TGTGCCAGCAGTTACGGTTCTAGGGGACCGGGCAATCAGCCCCAGCATTTT
>TRBV6-6|TRBJ1-1|NA|NA
CASSKTGSEAFF
TGTGCCAGCAGTAAGACCGGTTCTGAAGCTTTCTTT
>TRBV5-1|TRBJ1-6|NA|TRBD1
CASSDQGDTNSPLHF
TGCGCCAGCAGCGACCAGGGGGACACTAATTCACCCCTCCACTTT
>TRBV7-2|TRBJ2-5|many|NA
CASSLGRQQETQYF
TGTGCCAGCAGCTTAGGACGGCAACAAGAGACCCAGTACTTC
>TRBV10-3|TRBJ2-5|few|NA
CAITRDFQETQYF
TGTGCCATCACTCGGGACTTCCAAGAGACCCAGTACTTC
>TRBV27|TRBJ2-5|NA|NA
CASSPRTGSQETQYF
TGTGCCAGCAGTCCTCGGACTGGGTCACAAGAGACCCAGTACTTC
>TRBV7-2|TRBJ2-1|NA|NA
CASTLDSYNEQFF
TGTGCCAGCACCCTGGACAGCTACAATGAGCAGTTCTTC
>TRBV7-9|TRBJ2-7|NA|TRBD1
CASSSTPGQGFYEQYF
TGTGCCAGCAGCTCAACCCCGGGACAGGGTTTCTACGAGCAGTACTTC
>TRBV19|TRBJ1-1|many|TRBD1
CASSISTGGKAFF
TGTGCCAGTAGTATCTCTACAGGGGGAAAAGCTTTCTTT
>TRBV24-1|TRBJ2-2|NA|TRBD2
CATSVPGLAGVTTGELFF
TGTGCCACCAGTGTTCCAGGACTAGCGGGAGTAACCACCGGGGAGCTGTTTTTT
>TRBV6-2/TRBV6-3|TRBJ2-7|NA|NA
CASSYSEGGAYEQYF
TGTGCCAGCAGTTACTCAGAGGGGGGTGCATACGAGCAGTACTTC
>TRBV6-6|TRBJ1-6|once|TRBD1
CASSRDRVYSPLHF
TGTGCCAGCAGTCGGGACAGGGTTTATTCACCCCTCCACTTT
>TRBV24-1|TRBJ1-2|few|NA
CATSAGPLNYGYTF
TGTGCCACCAGTGCGGGGCCCCTTAACTATGGCTACACCTTC
>TRBV7-2|TRBJ1-4|many|NA
CASSLYTEKLFF
TGTGCCAGCAGCTTATACACTGAAAAACTGTTTTTT
>TRBV12-3/TRBV12-4|TRBJ2-5|many|NA
CASSLIQGETQYF
TGTGCCAGCAGTTTAATTCAGGGGGAGACCCAGTACTTC